This T cell receptor beta chain was recovered during a study of blood T cell repertoires in COVID-19. On the study more broadly: The samples span acute and convalescent COVID-19 from the United States, Italy and Spain. PBMCs, B-cell-depleted T cells, or T cells were the source of the cDNA or gDNA that made up the material.

In germline, CDR1 is MDHEN, CDR2 SYDVKM. Trimming pared 8 bases from V and 4 bases from J, leaving 12 bases between. This CDR3 comprises 13 residues. Adults between roughly 18 and 95 years of age took part from about two dozen US areas. Original methodology: It was from reference gene primer amplification that nucleated cell counts were estimated. The table came from immunoSEQ multiplex PCR; TCRdb's copy has only in-frame clones and leaves some out. The V and J calls and the clone size are those of that table, but D and trimming were determined from the DNA. Found here are approximately 220,000 clones, 83% of them singletons; the top ten hold about 5.3%.

Sequenced input: PBMCs or T cells enriched from blood (not recorded which). This chain uses TRBV28 with TRBJ1-3; weak D call: TRBD1 (6 bases). This TCR was sampled from a woman between 45 and 60 years old who had been exposed to COVID-19. The CDR3 DNA is TGTGCCAGCCTCTCAGGGGTAGGAAACACCATATATTTT. Translated, it gives CASLSGVGNTIYF. Filled out from reference TRBV28 and TRBJ1-3, the complete variable domain reads DVKVTQSSRYLVKRTGEKVFLECVQDMDHENMFWYRQDPGLGLRLIYFSYDVKMKEKGDIPEGYSVSREKKERFSLILESASTNQTSMYLCASLSGVGNTIYFGEGSWLTVV.